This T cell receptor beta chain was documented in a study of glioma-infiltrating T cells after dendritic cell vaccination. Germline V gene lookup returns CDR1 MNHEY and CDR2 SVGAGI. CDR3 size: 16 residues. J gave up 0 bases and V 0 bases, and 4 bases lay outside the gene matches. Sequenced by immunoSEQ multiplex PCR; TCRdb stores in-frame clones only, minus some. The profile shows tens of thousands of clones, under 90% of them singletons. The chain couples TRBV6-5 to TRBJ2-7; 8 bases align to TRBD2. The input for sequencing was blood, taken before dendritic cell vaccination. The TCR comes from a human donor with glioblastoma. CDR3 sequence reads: CASSYSSGGASYEQYF. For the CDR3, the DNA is TGTGCCAGCAGTTACTCGAGCGGGGGAGCCTCCTACGAGCAGTACTTC.